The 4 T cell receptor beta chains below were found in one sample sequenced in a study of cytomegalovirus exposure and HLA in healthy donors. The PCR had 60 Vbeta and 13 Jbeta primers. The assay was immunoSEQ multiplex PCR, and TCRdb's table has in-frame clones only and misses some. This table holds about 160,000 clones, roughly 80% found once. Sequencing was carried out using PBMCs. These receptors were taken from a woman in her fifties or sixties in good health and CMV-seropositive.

CDR3 residues: CASSLVAGAGTGELFF. The CDR3 DNA follows: TGTGCCAGCAGCTTAGTAGCGGGAGCGGGGACCGGGGAGCTGTTTTTT. The J gene is TRBJ2-2, the V gene TRBV7-2, with 9 bases fitting TRBD2. The V gene end was trimmed by 1 base and the J gene end by 5 bases; junction bases not matched to a gene: 5. CDR3 length: 16 residues. Germline V gene sequence: CDR1 SGHTA, CDR2 FQGNSA.

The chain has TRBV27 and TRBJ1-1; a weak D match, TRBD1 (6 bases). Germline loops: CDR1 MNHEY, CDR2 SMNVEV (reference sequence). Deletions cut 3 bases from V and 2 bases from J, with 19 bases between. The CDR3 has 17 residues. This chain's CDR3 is CASSFLNGGRANTEAFF. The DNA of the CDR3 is TGTGCCAGCAGTTTCCTTAATGGGGGCAGGGCCAACACTGAAGCTTTCTTT.

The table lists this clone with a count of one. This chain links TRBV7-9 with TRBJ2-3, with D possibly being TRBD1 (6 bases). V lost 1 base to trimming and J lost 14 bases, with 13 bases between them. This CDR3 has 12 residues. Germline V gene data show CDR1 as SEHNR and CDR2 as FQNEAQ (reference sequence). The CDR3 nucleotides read TGTGCCAGCAGCTTAGAAAACAGGGCCGGGTATTTT. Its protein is CASSLENRAGYF.

The CDR3 protein is CASSYSGLNSPLHF. The CDR3 DNA sequence: TGTGCCAGCAGTTACTCGGGACTTAATTCACCCCTCCACTTT. The chain employs TRBV6-5 and TRBJ1-6; possible D gene TRBD1, 5 bases. Germline V gene sequence: CDR1 MNHEY, CDR2 SVGAGI. Trimming stripped 0 bases from V and 6 bases from J, with 6 bases between. The CDR3 is made up of 14 amino acids.